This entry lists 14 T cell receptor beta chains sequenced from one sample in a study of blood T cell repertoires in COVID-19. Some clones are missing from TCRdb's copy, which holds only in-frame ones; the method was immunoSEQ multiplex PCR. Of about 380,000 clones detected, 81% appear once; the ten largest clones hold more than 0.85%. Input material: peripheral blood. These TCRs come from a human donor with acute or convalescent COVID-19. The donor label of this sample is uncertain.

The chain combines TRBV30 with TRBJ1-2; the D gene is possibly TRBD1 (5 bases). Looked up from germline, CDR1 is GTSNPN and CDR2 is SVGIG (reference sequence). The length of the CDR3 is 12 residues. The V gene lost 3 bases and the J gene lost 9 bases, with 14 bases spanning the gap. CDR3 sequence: CAWSHMTDRYTF. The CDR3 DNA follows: TGTGCCTGGAGCCACATGACAGATCGCTACACCTTC.

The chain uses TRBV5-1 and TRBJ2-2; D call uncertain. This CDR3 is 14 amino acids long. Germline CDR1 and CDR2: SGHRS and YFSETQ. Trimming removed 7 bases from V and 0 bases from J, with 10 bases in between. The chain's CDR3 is CASRRDSNTGELFF. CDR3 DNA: TGCGCCAGCCGGAGAGACTCGAACACCGGGGAGCTGTTTTTT.

The CDR3 loop reads CASSYGLTGSDGYTF. In nucleotides, the CDR3 is TGTGCCAGCAGTTACGGACTGACAGGGTCGGATGGCTACACCTTC. This chain links TRBV6-5 with TRBJ1-2; 7 bases are a match to TRBD1. The CDR3 runs to 15 residues. With 2 bases clipped from V and 6 bases from J, the junction kept 9 bases outside the gene matches. Germline V lookup: CDR1 MNHEY, CDR2 SVGAGI.

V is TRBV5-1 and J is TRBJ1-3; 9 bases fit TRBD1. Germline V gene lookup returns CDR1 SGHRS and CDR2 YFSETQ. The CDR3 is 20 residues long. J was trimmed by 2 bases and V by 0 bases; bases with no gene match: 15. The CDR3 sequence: CASSLAAGTGWTQAGNTIYF. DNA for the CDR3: TGCGCCAGCAGCTTGGCCGCCGGGACAGGGTGGACCCAGGCTGGAAACACCATATATTTT.

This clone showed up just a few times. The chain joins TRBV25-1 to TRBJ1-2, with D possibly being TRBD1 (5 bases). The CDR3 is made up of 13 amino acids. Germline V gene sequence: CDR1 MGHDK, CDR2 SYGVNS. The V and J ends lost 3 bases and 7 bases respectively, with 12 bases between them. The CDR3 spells CASSDPPQAGYTF. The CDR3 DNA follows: TGTGCCAGCAGTGACCCCCCACAGGCTGGCTACACCTTC.

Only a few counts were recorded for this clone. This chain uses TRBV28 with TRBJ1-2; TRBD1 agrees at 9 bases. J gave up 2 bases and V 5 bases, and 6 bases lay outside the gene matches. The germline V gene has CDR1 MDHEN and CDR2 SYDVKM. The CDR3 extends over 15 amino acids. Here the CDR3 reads CASSKRQGGNYGYTF. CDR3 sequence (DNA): TGTGCCAGCAGTAAACGACAGGGGGGGAACTATGGCTACACCTTC.

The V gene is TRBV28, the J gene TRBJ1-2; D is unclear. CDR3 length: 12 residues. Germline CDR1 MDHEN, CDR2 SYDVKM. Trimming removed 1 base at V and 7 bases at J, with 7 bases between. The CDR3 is CASSLSNGGYTF. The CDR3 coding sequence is TGTGCCAGCAGTTTATCGAACGGTGGCTACACCTTC.

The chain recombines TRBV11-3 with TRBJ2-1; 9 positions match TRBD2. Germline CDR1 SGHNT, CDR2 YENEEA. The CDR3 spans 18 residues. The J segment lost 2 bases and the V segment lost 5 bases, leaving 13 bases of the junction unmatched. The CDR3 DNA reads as TGTGCCAGCAGCCAAGCGGGGGGCCGCTCTAGGCCCTACAATGAGCAGTTCTTC. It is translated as CASSQAGGRSRPYNEQFF. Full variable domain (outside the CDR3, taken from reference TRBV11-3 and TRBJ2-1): EAGVVQSPRYKIIEKKQPVAFWCNPISGHNTLYWYLQNLGQGPELLIRYENEEAVDDSQLPKDRFSAERLKGVDSTLKIQPAELGDSAVYLCASSQAGGRSRPYNEQFFGPGTRLTVL.

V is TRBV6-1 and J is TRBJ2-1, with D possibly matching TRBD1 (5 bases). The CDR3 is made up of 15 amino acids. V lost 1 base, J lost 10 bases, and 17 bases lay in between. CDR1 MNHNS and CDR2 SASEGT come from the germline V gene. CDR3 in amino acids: CASSEVTQGSVEQFF. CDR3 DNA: TGTGCCAGCAGTGAAGTCACCCAGGGCTCAGTCGAGCAGTTCTTC.

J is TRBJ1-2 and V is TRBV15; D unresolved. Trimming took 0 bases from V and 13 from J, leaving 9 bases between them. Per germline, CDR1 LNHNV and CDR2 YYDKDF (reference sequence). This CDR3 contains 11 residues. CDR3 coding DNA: TGTGCCACCAGCAGAGATCGGAGGTTCACCTTC. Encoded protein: CATSRDRRFTF.

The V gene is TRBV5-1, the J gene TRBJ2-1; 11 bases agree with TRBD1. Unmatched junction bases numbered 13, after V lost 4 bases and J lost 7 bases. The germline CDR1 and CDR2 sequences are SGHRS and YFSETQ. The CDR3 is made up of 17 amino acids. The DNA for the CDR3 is TGCGCCAGCAGCCTGCTCCAGTCCGGACAGGGGGCTAATGAGCAGTTCTTC. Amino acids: CASSLLQSGQGANEQFF.

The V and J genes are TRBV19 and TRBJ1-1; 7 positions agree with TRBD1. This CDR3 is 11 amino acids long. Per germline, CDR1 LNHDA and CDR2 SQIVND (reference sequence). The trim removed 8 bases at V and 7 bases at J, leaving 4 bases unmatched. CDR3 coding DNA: TGTGCCAGTTTTCGACAGGGTGAAGCTTTCTTT. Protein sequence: CASFRQGEAFF.

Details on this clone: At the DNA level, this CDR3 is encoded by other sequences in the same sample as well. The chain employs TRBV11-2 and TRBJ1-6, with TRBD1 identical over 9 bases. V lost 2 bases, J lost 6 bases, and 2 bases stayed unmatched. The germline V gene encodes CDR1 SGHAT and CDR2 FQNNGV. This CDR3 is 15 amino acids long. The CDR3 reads CASSLLGQGNSPLHF. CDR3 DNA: TGTGCCAGCAGCTTATTGGGACAGGGTAATTCACCCCTCCACTTT.

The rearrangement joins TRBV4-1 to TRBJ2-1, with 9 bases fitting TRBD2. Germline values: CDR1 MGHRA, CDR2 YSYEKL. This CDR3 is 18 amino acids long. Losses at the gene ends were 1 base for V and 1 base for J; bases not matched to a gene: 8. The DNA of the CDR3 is TGCGCCAGCAGCCAAGCTCTAGCGGGAAGTAGGTCCTACAATGAGCAGTTCTTC. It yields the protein CASSQALAGSRSYNEQFF.